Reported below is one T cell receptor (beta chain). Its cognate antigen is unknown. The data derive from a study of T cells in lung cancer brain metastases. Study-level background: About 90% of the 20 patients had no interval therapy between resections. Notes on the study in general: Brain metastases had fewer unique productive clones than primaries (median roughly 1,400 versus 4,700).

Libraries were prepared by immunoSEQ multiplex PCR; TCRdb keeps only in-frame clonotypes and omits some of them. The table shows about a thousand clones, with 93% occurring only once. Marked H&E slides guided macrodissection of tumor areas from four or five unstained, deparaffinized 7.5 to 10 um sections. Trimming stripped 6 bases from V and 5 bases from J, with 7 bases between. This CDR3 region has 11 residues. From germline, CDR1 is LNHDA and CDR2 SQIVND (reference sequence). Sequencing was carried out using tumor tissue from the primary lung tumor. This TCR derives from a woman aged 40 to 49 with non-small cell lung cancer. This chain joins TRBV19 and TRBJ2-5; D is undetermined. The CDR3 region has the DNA TGTGCCAGTAGCGAGTTGGAGACCCAGTACTTC. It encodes CASSELETQYF.